This T cell receptor beta chain was observed in a study of blood T cell repertoires in COVID-19. Data came from immunoSEQ multiplex PCR; TCRdb stores just in-frame clones and leaves some out. The sample has about 240,000 clones; roughly four fifths are singletons. Germline V gene lookup returns CDR1 SQVTM and CDR2 ANQGSEA. This CDR3 is built from 15 residues. The V segment lost 6 bases and the J segment 3 bases; nucleotides outside the gene matches: 10. The sequence derives from an older woman with active or convalescent COVID-19. Material: peripheral blood. The chain links TRBV29-1 to TRBJ2-7, with 11 bases aligning to TRBD1. This CDR3 is CSVTTGTGGIYEQYF. DNA for the CDR3: TGCAGCGTAACAACCGGGACAGGGGGTATCTACGAGCAGTACTTC.